This T cell receptor (beta chain) was recorded in a study of early T cells in non-severe SARS-CoV-2 infection. Study-level information: Unpaired chains resulted from sequencing bulk RNA of unsorted whole blood. Study-wide results and caveats: VDJdb matching favored anti-spike CD8 responses, missing private and CD4 specificities.

This clonotype was seen repeatedly, ten times or more. Antigen: not known. This CDR3 has 14 residues. V dropped 0 bases and J dropped 0 bases, with 5 bases sitting between them. The germline V gene encodes CDR1 KGHSH and CDR2 LQKENI. Researchers attached unique molecular identifiers to individual cDNA molecules. TCRdb reanalysed the 5' RACE reads using MiXCR and keeps one entry per CDR3 protein. The sample contains about 36,000 distinct CDR3 sequences, 6% to 7.5% of which appear only once. This chain connects TRBV18 to TRBJ1-1; no clear D. This material consisted of whole blood, taken at baseline. The sequence was collected from an adult who was a healthcare worker with PCR-confirmed SARS-CoV-2 infection or an uninfected control (not recorded which). CDR3: CASSPPGMNTEAFF. The CDR3 DNA reads as TGTGCCAGCTCACCACCAGGGATGAACACTGAAGCTTTCTTT.